The 26 T cell receptor beta chains below were found in one sample sequenced in a study of human T cells and chemical hapten exposure listed by TCRdb under 2021. Read against the paper, the sample's time point label means: patch test 1, 2 weeks after DPC sensitization. This specimen's treatment or condition label, per the study, means: therapeutic diphenylcyclopropenone sensitization with weekly scalp DPC. Library creation used RACE. Sequencer: NextSeq 500. TCRdb trimmed the raw reads at Q25, called clones with MiXCR and kept productive beta chains. Entries that share a CDR3 protein sequence are merged under the most common genes and DNA. The sample contains some 400,000 distinct CDR3 sequences, approximately 5.1% of them found a single time. 2% to 2.5% of the sample lies in the top ten. The source material was whole blood, sampled in connection with sensitization to the hapten diphenylcyclopropenone (DPC). Receptors were obtained from a woman between 50 and 59 years old with alopecia areata. Some clones in this sample may be carry-over from other donors' samples.

The sample holds many counts of this clonotype. The rearrangement links TRBV4-3 to TRBJ2-3; TRBD1 matches at 10 bases. Per the germline V gene, CDR1 is LGHNA and CDR2 is YSLEER. This CDR3 is 16 amino acids long. V lost 3 bases, J lost 0 bases, and 3 bases stayed unmatched. The CDR3 region is CASSQGTGASTDTQYF. In DNA form, the CDR3 reads TGCGCCAGCAGCCAGGGGACAGGGGCTAGCACAGATACGCAGTATTTT.

There are many counts of this clonotype. V gene TRBV7-2 combines with J gene TRBJ2-5; 13 bases align to TRBD2. Trimming removed 5 bases from V and 5 bases from J; junction bases left unmatched: 8. The germline CDR1 and CDR2 sequences are SGHTA and FQGNSA. The CDR3 loop spans 16 amino acids. The CDR3 DNA reads as TGTGCCAGCAGCCCCCTAACTAGCGGGAGGGTTGAGACCCAGTACTTC. Its protein is CASSPLTSGRVETQYF.

The V and J genes are TRBV6-2 or TRBV6-3 and TRBJ2-1; D uncertain. Germline V CDR1 and CDR2: MNHEY, SVGEGT. The V end lost 5 bases, the J end lost 4 bases, and 15 bases lay between the germline ends. This CDR3 is built from 15 residues. DNA of the CDR3: TGTGCCAGCAGTAATACCCCTACCGTATACAATGAGCAGTTCTTC. This sequence encodes CASSNTPTVYNEQFF.

This clonotype appeared once. A much larger clone sits a single nucleotide away, making a read error possible. Because the CDR3 is missing its conserved closing phenylalanine or tryptophan, this is likely a read error. The rearrangement links TRBV27 to TRBJ2-1; D unresolved. Between the trimmed V and J ends, which lost 5 bases and 8 bases, there was a span of 10 bases. This CDR3 comprises 12 residues. Germline V gene data show CDR1 as MNHEY and CDR2 as SMNVEV (reference sequence). The CDR3 nucleotides are TGTGCCAGCAGTGGGATGGTGGATGAGCAGTTCATC. Translation gives CASSGMVDEQFI.

This clonotype appeared many times. The rearrangement joins TRBV27 to TRBJ2-5, with TRBD2 identical over 14 bases. The junction had 3 bases not matched to a gene; V was cut back by 5 bases and J by 1 base. The CDR3 is made up of 16 amino acids. In germline, CDR1 is MNHEY, CDR2 SMNVEV (reference sequence). As DNA, the CDR3 is TGTGCCAGCAGTCCCGGGACTAGCGGGGGCCAAGAGACCCAGTACTTC. Translated: CASSPGTSGGQETQYF.

This clonotype was detected only a few times. The chain couples TRBV7-2 to TRBJ2-3, with 8 bases lining up with TRBD2. The CDR3 is 16 residues long. Germline V lookup: CDR1 SGHTA, CDR2 FQGNSA. The ends lost 5 bases at V and 5 bases at J; junction bases unmatched: 12. CDR3 loop: CASSPPGTRGVDTQYF. The CDR3 DNA reads as TGTGCCAGCAGCCCCCCCGGGACTAGGGGGGTAGATACGCAGTATTTT.

This clonotype was detected many times. The rearrangement links TRBV4-3 to TRBJ1-6, with D hard to call. Trimming shortened V by 0 bases and J by 9 bases, and 12 bases separated the two germline ends. This CDR3 has 15 amino acids. Germline V gene sequence: CDR1 LGHNA, CDR2 YSLEER. The CDR3 spells CASSQEEALGSPLHF. CDR3 nucleotide sequence: TGCGCCAGCAGCCAAGAAGAGGCTTTGGGTTCACCCCTCCACTTT.

This clonotype was detected many times. This sequence joins TRBV29-1 and TRBJ2-1, with D possibly matching TRBD2 (6 bases). CDR3 length: 12 residues. Germline V lookup: CDR1 SQVTM, CDR2 ANQGSEA. Trimming shortened V by 0 bases and J by 13 bases, and 13 bases separated the two germline ends. The CDR3 nucleotides are TGCAGCGTTGAAGATGCGGGACCGGAACAGTTCTTC. As protein: CSVEDAGPEQFF.

This chain uses TRBV5-4 with TRBJ2-1, with D perhaps matching TRBD2 (6 bases). Trimming shortened V by 3 bases and J by 4 bases, and 20 bases separated the two germline ends. The CDR3 consists of 17 residues. Germline CDR1 SGHNT, CDR2 YYREEE (reference sequence). The CDR3: CASSSKGGEGEYNEQFF. Written as DNA, the CDR3 is TGTGCCAGCAGCTCAAAGGGAGGAGAAGGGGAGTACAATGAGCAGTTCTTC. Full variable domain (rest looked up from reference TRBV5-4 and TRBJ2-1): ETGVTQSPTHLIKTRGQQVTLRCSSQSGHNTVSWYQQALGQGPQFIFQYYREEENGRGNFPPRFSGLQFPNYSSELNVNALELDDSALYLCASSSKGGEGEYNEQFFGPGTRLTVL.

The chain has TRBV18 and TRBJ2-3; D perhaps matches TRBD2 (7 bases). The CDR3 has 16 residues. Germline V gene lookup returns CDR1 KGHSH and CDR2 LQKENI. The V end was cut by 5 bases, the J end by 0 bases, with 15 bases between. The CDR3 sequence is CASSTRRGASTDTQYF. In DNA, the CDR3 is TGTGCCAGCTCAACAAGACGGGGGGCGAGCACAGATACGCAGTATTTT.

This clonotype was picked up many times. The V gene is TRBV3-1, the J gene TRBJ1-1; no firm D call. The CDR3 loop spans 11 amino acids. Germline values: CDR1 LGHDT, CDR2 YNNKEL (reference sequence). V gave up 8 bases and J gave up 7 bases, with 11 bases separating them. The CDR3 reads CASSSTGEAFF. CDR3 nucleotides: TGTGCCAGCTCCTCGACGGGTGAAGCTTTCTTT.

This clonotype was counted at least ten times. This chain links TRBV12-3 or TRBV12-4 with TRBJ1-1; D remains ambiguous. The CDR3 has 13 amino acids. Trimming removed 7 bases at V and 4 bases at J, with 13 bases between. The DNA of the CDR3 is TGTGCCAGCAAAGGGCCTGGAGGCACTGAAGCTTTCTTT. It translates to CASKGPGGTEAFF.

At least ten counts were recorded for this clonotype. This CDR3 is CASSHPTSGGASYEQYF. CDR3 coding DNA: TGTGCCAGCAGCCACCCGACTAGCGGGGGTGCATCCTACGAGCAGTACTTC. The chain couples TRBV4-2 to TRBJ2-7, with TRBD2 matching 12 bases. The CDR3 totals 17 residues. CDR1 LGHNA and CDR2 YNFKEQ come from the germline V gene. V lost 3 bases to trimming and J lost 1 base; unmatched junction nucleotides: 7.

This clonotype was observed at least ten times. The chain employs TRBV29-1 and TRBJ2-7; D may be TRBD1 (6 bases). The CDR3 is 11 residues long. The V and J ends lost 5 bases and 4 bases respectively, with 9 bases between them. The V gene's germline CDR1 is SQVTM and CDR2 ANQGSEA. The CDR3 reads CSVTQGYEQYF. DNA of the CDR3: TGCAGCGTTACTCAGGGGTACGAGCAGTACTTC.

This clonotype was seen at least ten times. CDR3 loop: CASSRQGLAGRSSTDTQYF. The DNA of the CDR3 is TGCGCCAGCAGCCGACAGGGACTAGCGGGGCGGTCTAGCACAGATACGCAGTATTTT. V usage is TRBV5-1 and J usage is TRBJ2-3; 13 bases agree with TRBD2. Germline V gene lookup returns CDR1 SGHRS and CDR2 YFSETQ. This CDR3 spans 19 amino acids. With V trimmed by 4 bases and J by 0 bases, 11 bases remained unmatched. Based on the CDR3 plus reference TRBV5-1 and TRBJ2-3, the full variable domain is KAGVTQTPRYLIKTRGQQVTLSCSPISGHRSVSWYQQTPGQGLQFLFEYFSETQRNKGNFPGRFSGRQFSNSRSEMNVSTLELGDSALYLCASSRQGLAGRSSTDTQYFGPGTRLTVL.

The sample holds a few counts of this clonotype. This chain links TRBV12-3 or TRBV12-4 with TRBJ2-3; D is undetermined. V was cut by 2 bases and J by 1 base, with 7 bases left in between. The CDR3 is 14 amino acids. CDR3 residues: CASSLQSRTDTQYF. The CDR3 DNA sequence: TGTGCCAGCAGTTTACAATCCCGCACAGATACGCAGTATTTT.

This rearrangement joins TRBV28 to TRBJ2-1, with D possibly matching TRBD1 (6 bases). CDR3 length: 13 residues. The germline CDR1 and CDR2 sequences are MDHEN and SYDVKM. V dropped 8 bases and J dropped 13 bases, with 21 bases sitting between them. This CDR3 reads CASSEYRDTIQFF. CDR3 nucleotides: TGTGCCAGCTCCGAGTACCGGGACACCATACAGTTCTTC.

In this sample, this clonotype turned up a few times. The chain employs TRBV9 and TRBJ1-5, with D tentatively TRBD1 (5 bases). Germline V lookup: CDR1 SGDLS, CDR2 YYNGEE. Trimming stripped 3 bases from V and 0 bases from J, with 22 bases between. This CDR3 spans 19 amino acids. DNA of the CDR3: TGTGCCAGCAGCGAAAAGGGATGGACATTTGCGAATAGCAATCAGCCCCAGCATTTT. This gives the protein CASSEKGWTFANSNQPQHF.

V and J are TRBV30 and TRBJ2-3; perhaps TRBD1 as D (6 bases). V shed 4 bases and J shed 3 bases, with 11 bases lying between them. The CDR3 runs 13 residues. Germline V gene lookup returns CDR1 GTSNPN and CDR2 SVGIG (reference sequence). DNA of the CDR3: TGTGCCTGGAAGGACCAGGGGACAGATACGCAGTATTTT. It translates to CAWKDQGTDTQYF. Complete variable domain (other parts from reference TRBV30 and TRBJ2-3): SQTIHQWPATLVQPVGSPLSLECTVEGTSNPNLYWYRQAAGRGLQLLFYSVGIGQISSEVPQNLSASRPQDRQFILSSKKLLLSDSGFYLCAWKDQGTDTQYFGPGTRLTVL.

This clonotype occurred many times. The rearrangement joins TRBV29-1 to TRBJ1-1; 8 positions match TRBD1. Germline V lookup: CDR1 SQVTM, CDR2 ANQGSEA. V lost 2 bases to trimming and J lost 0 bases; unmatched junction nucleotides: 17. CDR3 length: 19 amino acids. CDR3 bases: TGCAGCGTTGAACCCCCCGCGACAGGGGCCTTTTTTATGAACACTGAAGCTTTCTTT. Translated: CSVEPPATGAFFMNTEAFF.

The chain links TRBV20-1 to TRBJ2-6; D possibly corresponds to TRBD2 (6 bases). Trimming removed 3 bases at V and 5 bases at J, with 23 bases between. Germline values: CDR1 DFQATT, CDR2 SNEGSKA (reference sequence). The CDR3 loop spans 18 amino acids. CDR3 sequence (DNA): TGCAGTGCTAGGCAGTCATTTACTACCGGGACTCGGGCCAACGTCCTGACTTTC. It is translated as CSARQSFTTGTRANVLTF.

The rearrangement joins TRBV6-6 to TRBJ2-5; D is perhaps TRBD1 or TRBD2 (6 bases each). There are 13 residues in the CDR3. The V gene's germline CDR1 is MNHNY and CDR2 SVGAGI (reference sequence). Between the trimmed V and J ends, which lost 6 bases and 9 bases, there was a span of 17 bases. CDR3 in DNA: TGTGCCAGCAGCCGTAGGGGGGATGGGGCCCAGTACTTC. Translating it yields CASSRRGDGAQYF.

In regard to this clonotype: Mismatch with germline at one junction end may stem from a read error. This chain uses TRBV20-1 with TRBJ2-3; TRBD2 matches 7 bases. This CDR3 has 13 amino acids. Germline lookup yields CDR1 DFQATT and CDR2 SNEGSKA (reference sequence). The CDR3 is CSARDNQRGLPRF. CDR3 in DNA: TGCAGTGCTAGAGATAACCAGCGGGGACTACCCCGTTTT.

There are many counts of this clonotype. The chain carries TRBV19 and TRBJ2-5; 7 nucleotides line up with TRBD2. Germline-derived CDR1 and CDR2 are LNHDA and SQIVND (reference sequence). J gave up 5 bases and V 7 bases, and 7 bases lay outside the gene matches. This CDR3 has 13 residues. CDR3 amino acids: CASNGRLTETQYF. DNA for the CDR3: TGTGCCAGTAACGGGAGGCTGACGGAGACCCAGTACTTC.

This clonotype has a handful of counts. The chain recombines TRBV2 with TRBJ1-5; tentatively, D is TRBD1 (5 bases). The CDR3 is made up of 14 amino acids. V lost 7 bases and J 2 bases, leaving 12 bases between the germline ends. The germline V gene encodes CDR1 SNHLY and CDR2 FYNNEI. This chain's CDR3 is CASIGLGGNQPQHF. Here the CDR3 DNA reads TGTGCCAGCATCGGGTTAGGGGGCAATCAGCCCCAGCATTTT.

The genes are TRBV29-1 and TRBJ2-7, with D tentatively TRBD2 (5 bases). Trimming shortened V by 2 bases and J by 6 bases, and 17 bases separated the two germline ends. Germline V gene sequence: CDR1 SQVTM, CDR2 ANQGSEA. The CDR3 is 14 residues long. The CDR3 coding sequence is TGCAGCGTTGAAATAGAGGGCAGAAACGTCGAGCAGTACTTC. It encodes CSVEIEGRNVEQYF.